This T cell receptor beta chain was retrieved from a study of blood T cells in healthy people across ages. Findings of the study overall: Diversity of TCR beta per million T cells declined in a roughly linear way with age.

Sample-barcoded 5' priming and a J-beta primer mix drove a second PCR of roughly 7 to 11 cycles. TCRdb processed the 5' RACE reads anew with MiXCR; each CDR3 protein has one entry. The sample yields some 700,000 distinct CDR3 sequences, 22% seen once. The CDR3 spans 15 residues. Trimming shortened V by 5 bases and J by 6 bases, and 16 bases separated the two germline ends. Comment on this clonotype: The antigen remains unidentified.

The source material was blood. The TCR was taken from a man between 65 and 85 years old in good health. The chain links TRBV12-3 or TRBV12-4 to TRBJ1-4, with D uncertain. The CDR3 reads CASSPVNGRDEKLFF. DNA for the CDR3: TGTGCCAGCAGTCCGGTTAACGGAAGGGATGAAAAACTGTTTTTT.